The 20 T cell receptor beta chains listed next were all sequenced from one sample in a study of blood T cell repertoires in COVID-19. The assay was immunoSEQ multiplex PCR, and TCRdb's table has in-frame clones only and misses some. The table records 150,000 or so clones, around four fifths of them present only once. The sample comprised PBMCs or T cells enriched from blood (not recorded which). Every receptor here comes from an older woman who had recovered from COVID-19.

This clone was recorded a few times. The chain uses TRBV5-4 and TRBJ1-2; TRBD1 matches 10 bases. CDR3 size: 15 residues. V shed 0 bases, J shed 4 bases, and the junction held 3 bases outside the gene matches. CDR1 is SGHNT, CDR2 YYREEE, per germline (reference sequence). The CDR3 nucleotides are TGTGCCAGCAGCTTGGGGGACAGGGGTAGCTATGGCTACACCTTC. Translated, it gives CASSLGDRGSYGYTF.

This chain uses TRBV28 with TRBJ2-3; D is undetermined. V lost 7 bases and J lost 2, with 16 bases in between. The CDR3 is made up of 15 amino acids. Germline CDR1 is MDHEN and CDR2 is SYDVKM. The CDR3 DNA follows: TGTGCCAGCAAGCTGCACAGCCTTAACACAGATACGCAGTATTTT. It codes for CASKLHSLNTDTQYF.

The CDR3 loop reads CASRQTGPYTF. For the CDR3, the DNA is TGTGCCAGCAGGCAGACAGGTCCCTACACCTTC. The V and J genes are TRBV6-5 and TRBJ1-2, with TRBD1 as a possible D gene (6 bases). The CDR3 sequence is 11 residues long. Trimming shortened V by 6 bases and J by 10 bases, and 12 bases separated the two germline ends. The germline gives CDR1 MNHEY, CDR2 SVGAGI.

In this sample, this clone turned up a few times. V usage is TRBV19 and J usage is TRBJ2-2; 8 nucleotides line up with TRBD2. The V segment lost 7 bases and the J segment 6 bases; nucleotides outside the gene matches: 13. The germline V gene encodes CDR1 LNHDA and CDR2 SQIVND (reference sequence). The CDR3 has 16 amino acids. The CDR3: CASTLSGGGASGELFF. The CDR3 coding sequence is TGTGCCAGTACCCTTTCCGGGGGGGGCGCCTCCGGGGAGCTGTTTTTT. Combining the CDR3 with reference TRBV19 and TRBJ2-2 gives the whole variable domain DGGITQSPKYLFRKEGQNVTLSCEQNLNHDAMYWYRQDPGQGLRLIYYSQIVNDFQKGDIAEGYSVSREKKESFPLTVTSAQKNPTAFYLCASTLSGGGASGELFFGEGSRLTVL.

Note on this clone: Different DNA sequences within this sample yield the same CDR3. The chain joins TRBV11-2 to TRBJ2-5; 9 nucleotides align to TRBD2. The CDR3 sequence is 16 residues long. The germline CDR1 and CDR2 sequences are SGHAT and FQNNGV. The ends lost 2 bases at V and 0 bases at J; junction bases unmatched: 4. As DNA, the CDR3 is TGTGCCAGCAGCTTACGACTAGCGGAATACCAAGAGACCCAGTACTTC. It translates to CASSLRLAEYQETQYF.

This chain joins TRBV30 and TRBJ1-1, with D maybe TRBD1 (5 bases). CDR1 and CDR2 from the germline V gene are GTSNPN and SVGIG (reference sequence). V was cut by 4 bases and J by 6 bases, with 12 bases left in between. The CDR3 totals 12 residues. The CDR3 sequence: CAWTWGDAEAFF. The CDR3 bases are TGTGCCTGGACCTGGGGGGACGCTGAAGCTTTCTTT.

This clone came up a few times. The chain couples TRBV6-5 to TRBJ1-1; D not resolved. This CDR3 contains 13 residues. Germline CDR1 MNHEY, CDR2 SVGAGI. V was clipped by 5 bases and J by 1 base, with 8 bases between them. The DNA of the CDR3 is TGTGCCAGCAGTCAACGACAGAACACTGAAGCTTTCTTT. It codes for CASSQRQNTEAFF.

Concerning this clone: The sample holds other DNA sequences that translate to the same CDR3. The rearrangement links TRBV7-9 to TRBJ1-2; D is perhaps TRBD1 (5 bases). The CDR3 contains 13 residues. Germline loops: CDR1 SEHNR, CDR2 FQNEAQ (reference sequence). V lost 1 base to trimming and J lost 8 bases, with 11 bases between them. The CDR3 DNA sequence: TGTGCCAGCAGCTTAGAGGGGCTCCGGGGCTACACCTTC. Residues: CASSLEGLRGYTF.

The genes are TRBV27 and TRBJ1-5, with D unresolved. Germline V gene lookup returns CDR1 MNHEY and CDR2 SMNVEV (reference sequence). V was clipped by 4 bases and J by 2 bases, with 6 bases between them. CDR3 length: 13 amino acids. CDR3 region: CASSSRGNQPQHF. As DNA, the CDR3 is TGTGCCAGCAGTTCTCGAGGCAATCAGCCCCAGCATTTT.

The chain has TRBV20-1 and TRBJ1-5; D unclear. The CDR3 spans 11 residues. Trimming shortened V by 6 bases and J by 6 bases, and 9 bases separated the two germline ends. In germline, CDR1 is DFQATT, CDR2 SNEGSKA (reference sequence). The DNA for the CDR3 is TGCAGTGCAACCCGGGGTCAGCCCCAGCATTTT. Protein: CSATRGQPQHF.

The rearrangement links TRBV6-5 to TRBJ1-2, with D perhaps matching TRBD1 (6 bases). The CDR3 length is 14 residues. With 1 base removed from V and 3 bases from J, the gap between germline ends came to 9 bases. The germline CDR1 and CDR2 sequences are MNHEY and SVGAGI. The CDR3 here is CASSYLSGDYGYTF. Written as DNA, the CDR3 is TGTGCCAGCAGTTACTTATCAGGGGACTATGGCTACACCTTC.

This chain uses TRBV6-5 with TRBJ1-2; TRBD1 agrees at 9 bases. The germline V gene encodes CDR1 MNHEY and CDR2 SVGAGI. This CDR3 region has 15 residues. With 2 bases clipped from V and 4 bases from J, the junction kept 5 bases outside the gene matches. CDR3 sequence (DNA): TGTGCCAGCAGTTACCGGGGACAGGGTTCCTATGGCTACACCTTC. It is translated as CASSYRGQGSYGYTF.

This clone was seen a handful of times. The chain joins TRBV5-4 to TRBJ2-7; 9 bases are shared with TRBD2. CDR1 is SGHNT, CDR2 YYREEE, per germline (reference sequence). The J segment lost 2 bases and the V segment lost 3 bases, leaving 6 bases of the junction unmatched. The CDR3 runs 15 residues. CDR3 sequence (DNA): TGTGCCAGCAGCTCACGTGGACTAGCGCCCTACGAGCAGTACTTC. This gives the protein CASSSRGLAPYEQYF.

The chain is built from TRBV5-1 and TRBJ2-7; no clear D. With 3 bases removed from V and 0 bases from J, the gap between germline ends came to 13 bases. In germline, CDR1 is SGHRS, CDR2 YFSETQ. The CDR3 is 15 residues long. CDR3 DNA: TGCGCCAGCAGCTCCAGCCCTAGGAGCTCCTACGAGCAGTACTTC. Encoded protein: CASSSSPRSSYEQYF. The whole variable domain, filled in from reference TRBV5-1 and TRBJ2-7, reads KAGVTQTPRYLIKTRGQQVTLSCSPISGHRSVSWYQQTPGQGLQFLFEYFSETQRNKGNFPGRFSGRQFSNSRSEMNVSTLELGDSALYLCASSSSPRSSYEQYFGPGTRLTVT.

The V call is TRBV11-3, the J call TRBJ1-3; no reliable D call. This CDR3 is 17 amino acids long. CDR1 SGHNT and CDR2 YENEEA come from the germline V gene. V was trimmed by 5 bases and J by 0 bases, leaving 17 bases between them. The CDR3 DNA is TGTGCCAGCAGCCTCTTGGAACAGCCCATCTCTGGAAACACCATATATTTT. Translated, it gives CASSLLEQPISGNTIYF.

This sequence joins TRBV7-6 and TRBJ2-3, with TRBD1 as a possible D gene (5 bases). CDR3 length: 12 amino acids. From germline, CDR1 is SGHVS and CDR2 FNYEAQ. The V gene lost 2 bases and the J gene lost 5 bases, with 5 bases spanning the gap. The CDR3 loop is CASSLQGDTQYF. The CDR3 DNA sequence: TGTGCCAGCAGCTTACAGGGAGATACGCAGTATTTT.

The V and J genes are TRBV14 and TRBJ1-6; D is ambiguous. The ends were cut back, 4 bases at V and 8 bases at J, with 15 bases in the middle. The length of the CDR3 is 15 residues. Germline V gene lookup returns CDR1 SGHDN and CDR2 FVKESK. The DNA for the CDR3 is TGTGCCAGCAGCCCGATGGCAGGAGGGTATTCACCCCTCCACTTT. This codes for CASSPMAGGYSPLHF.

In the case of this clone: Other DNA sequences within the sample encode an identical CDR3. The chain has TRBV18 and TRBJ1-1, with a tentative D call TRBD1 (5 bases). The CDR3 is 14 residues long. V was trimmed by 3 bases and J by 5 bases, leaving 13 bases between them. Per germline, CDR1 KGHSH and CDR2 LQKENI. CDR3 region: CASSPQGRGTEAFF. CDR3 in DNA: TGTGCCAGCTCACCCCAGGGTCGGGGGACTGAAGCTTTCTTT.

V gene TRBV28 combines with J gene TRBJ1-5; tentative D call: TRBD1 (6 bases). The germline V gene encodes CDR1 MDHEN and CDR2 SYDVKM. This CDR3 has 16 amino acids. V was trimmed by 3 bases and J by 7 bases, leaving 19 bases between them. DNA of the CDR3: TGTGCCAGCAGTTTTAACCCGCAGGGGACCATACAGCCCCAGCATTTT. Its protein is CASSFNPQGTIQPQHF.

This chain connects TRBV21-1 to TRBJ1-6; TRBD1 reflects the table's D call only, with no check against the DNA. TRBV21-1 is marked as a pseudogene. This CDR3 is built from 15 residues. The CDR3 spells CARGTGWARRSPLHF. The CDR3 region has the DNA TGTGCCAGAGGGACAGGGTGGGCGAGAAGGTCACCCCTCCACTTT.